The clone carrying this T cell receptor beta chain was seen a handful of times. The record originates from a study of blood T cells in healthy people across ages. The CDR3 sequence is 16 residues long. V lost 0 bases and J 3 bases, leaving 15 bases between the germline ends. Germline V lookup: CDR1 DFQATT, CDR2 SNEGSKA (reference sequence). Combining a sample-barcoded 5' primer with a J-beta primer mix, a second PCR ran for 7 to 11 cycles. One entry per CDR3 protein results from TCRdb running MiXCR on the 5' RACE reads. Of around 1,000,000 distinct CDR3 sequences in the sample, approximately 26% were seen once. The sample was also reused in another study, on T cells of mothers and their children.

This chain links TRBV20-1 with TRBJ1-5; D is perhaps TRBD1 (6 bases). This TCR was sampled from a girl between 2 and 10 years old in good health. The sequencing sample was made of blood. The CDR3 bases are TGCAGTGCTAGAGATACGGGTTGGGGGCTCAATCAGCCCCAGCATTTT. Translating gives CSARDTGWGLNQPQHF.